This T cell receptor (beta chain) originates from a study of lymphopenia after photon versus proton radiotherapy. Study-wide findings and caveats: After the lymphocyte nadir, photon-treated repertoires showed oligoclonal expansion, especially of CD8+ Temra cells. Proton therapy kept repertoires fairly stable, unlike photons, which gained effector/memory cells. Better survival with proton therapy was suggested as possible, not demonstrated.

Profiling relied on immunoSEQ multiplex PCR, and the TCRdb table lists in-frame clones only, not all of them. The sample consists of fewer than 30,000 clones, 80% to 85% of them appearing once. About this clone: What it recognizes is unknown.

The sequence derives from a woman aged 45-59 years with pancreatic cancer. The starting material was peripheral blood, obtained from a patient treated with photon-based radiotherapy.

CDR3 protein: CASSSHADEQFF. DNA of the CDR3: TGTGCCAGCAGCTCCCATGCGGATGAGCAGTTCTTC. The chain employs TRBV9 and TRBJ2-1, with D unresolved. This CDR3 is built from 12 residues. Germline V gene sequence: CDR1 SGDLS, CDR2 YYNGEE. The germline V and J ends were trimmed by 4 bases and 8 bases, with 10 bases remaining between them.